The 18 T cell receptor beta chains below were found in one sample sequenced in a study of beta chain features in type 1 diabetes. Study results and limitations: Type 1 diabetes patients showed a moderate but significant shortening of TCRB CDR3s in all four CD4+ subsets.

The whole isolated RNA underwent reverse transcription, so sequencing captured expressed TCRB transcripts. Using immunoSEQ multiplex PCR, the repertoire was profiled, and TCRdb retains in-frame clones only, with some absent. Among 310,000 or so clones listed, approximately 15% were seen once. No antigen is known for these receptors. The sequencing input was naive CD4+ T cells from blood. The source is a man aged 18 to 29 with type 1 diabetes.

This chain uses TRBV19 with TRBJ2-3; possibly TRBD2 for D (5 bases). This CDR3 region has 13 residues. The ends were cut back, 7 bases at V and 2 bases at J, with 10 bases in the middle. Germline V gene lookup returns CDR1 LNHDA and CDR2 SQIVND (reference sequence). Here the CDR3 reads CASNVDYTDTQYF. DNA for the CDR3: TGTGCCAGTAATGTCGACTACACAGATACGCAGTATTTT. Based on the CDR3 plus reference TRBV19 and TRBJ2-3, the full variable domain is DGGITQSPKYLFRKEGQNVTLSCEQNLNHDAMYWYRQDPGQGLRLIYYSQIVNDFQKGDIAEGYSVSREKKESFPLTVTSAQKNPTAFYLCASNVDYTDTQYFGPGTRLTVL.

The rearrangement links TRBV18 to TRBJ1-2, with 9 bases aligning to TRBD1. Germline assignment: CDR1 KGHSH and CDR2 LQKENI. The CDR3 has 12 amino acids. V trimming: 5 bases; J trimming: 8 bases; junction bases outside the gene matches: 3. CDR3 nucleotides: TGTGCCAGCTCAGGACAGGGGTTCGGCTACACCTTC. Amino acid sequence: CASSGQGFGYTF. The full variable domain, its missing parts supplied by reference TRBV18 and TRBJ1-2, is NAGVMQNPRHLVRRRGQEARLRCSPMKGHSHVYWYRQLPEEGLKFMVYLQKENIIDESGMPKERFSAEFPKEGPSILRIQQVVRGDSAAYFCASSGQGFGYTFGSGTRLTVV.

The chain employs TRBV19 and TRBJ2-3, with 12 bases identical to TRBD2. Germline V lookup: CDR1 LNHDA, CDR2 SQIVND (reference sequence). The CDR3 covers 16 residues. V gave up 6 bases and J gave up 3 bases; unmatched junction bases: 7. CDR3 sequence: CASRPGLAGTTDTQYF. CDR3 DNA: TGTGCCAGTAGGCCAGGACTAGCGGGAACTACAGATACGCAGTATTTT. Complete variable domain (other parts from reference TRBV19 and TRBJ2-3): DGGITQSPKYLFRKEGQNVTLSCEQNLNHDAMYWYRQDPGQGLRLIYYSQIVNDFQKGDIAEGYSVSREKKESFPLTVTSAQKNPTAFYLCASRPGLAGTTDTQYFGPGTRLTVL.

This sequence joins TRBV30 and TRBJ1-3, with a weak D call TRBD1 (6 bases). The CDR3 extends over 16 amino acids. The ends were cut back, 1 base at V and 3 bases at J, with 16 bases in the middle. Germline V lookup: CDR1 GTSNPN, CDR2 SVGIG (reference sequence). CDR3: CAWSALRGGNGNTIYF. DNA of the CDR3: TGTGCCTGGAGTGCCCTTCGAGGGGGTAATGGAAACACCATATATTTT.

Only a few counts were recorded for this clone. CDR3 sequence: CAISRTSLDNEQFF. The CDR3 DNA sequence: TGTGCCATCTCAAGGACTAGCCTGGACAATGAGCAGTTCTTC. The chain recombines TRBV10-3 with TRBJ2-1; TRBD2 aligns across 8 bases. Germline values: CDR1 ENHRY, CDR2 SYGVKD. J lost 5 bases, V lost 8 bases, and 8 bases had no gene match. The CDR3 contains 14 residues.

The rearrangement links TRBV18 to TRBJ1-2; a possible D gene is TRBD1 (5 bases). CDR3 length equals 16 residues. Germline V gene sequence: CDR1 KGHSH, CDR2 LQKENI. Trimming stripped 3 bases from V and 0 bases from J, with 14 bases between. DNA of the CDR3: TGTGCCAGCTCACCCGCGGACACACCTGCTAACTATGGCTACACCTTC. This sequence encodes CASSPADTPANYGYTF.

The chain is built from TRBV6-5 and TRBJ2-7, with a tentative D call TRBD1 (5 bases). The V gene lost 10 bases and the J gene lost 8 bases, with 12 bases spanning the gap. Per the germline V gene, CDR1 is MNHEY and CDR2 is SVGAGI. The CDR3 sequence is 10 residues long. This chain's CDR3 is CATGQGKQYF. The DNA of the CDR3 is TGTGCCACCGGTCAGGGAAAGCAGTACTTC.

The rearrangement uses TRBV28 and TRBJ1-1; the D is unclear. V was trimmed by 4 bases and J by 1 base, leaving 4 bases between them. There are 12 residues in the CDR3. Per the germline V gene, CDR1 is MDHEN and CDR2 is SYDVKM. For the CDR3, the DNA is TGTGCCAGCAGTTACAGGAACACTGAAGCTTTCTTT. Amino acid sequence: CASSYRNTEAFF.

This clone was observed a few times. The CDR3 bases are TGTGCCAGCTCACCAGAGGACTTGGAGGTGACCTACGAGCAGTACTTC. Protein sequence: CASSPEDLEVTYEQYF. The chain carries TRBV18 and TRBJ2-7; tentative D call: TRBD2 (5 bases). The CDR3 length is 16 residues. CDR1 KGHSH and CDR2 LQKENI come from the germline V gene. Trimming took off 2 bases at V and 2 bases at J, with 16 bases between the two ends.

The chain is built from TRBV4-3 and TRBJ2-1, with D unclear. CDR1 is LGHNA and CDR2 is YSLEER in the germline V gene. The CDR3 extends over 13 amino acids. Trimming took off 0 bases at V and 10 bases at J, with 10 bases between the two ends. Here the CDR3 DNA reads TGCGCCAGCAGCCAAGATACCATCGGGGAGCAGTTCTTC. It yields the protein CASSQDTIGEQFF.

This clone was observed a handful of times. V and J are TRBV7-9 and TRBJ1-6; perhaps TRBD1 as D (6 bases). The V gene lost 8 bases and the J gene lost 8 bases, with 16 bases spanning the gap. Germline CDR1 is SEHNR and CDR2 is FQNEAQ (reference sequence). The CDR3 consists of 14 residues. The CDR3, as DNA: TGTGCCAGCTCCCAGACAGGAGCGTATTCACCCCTCCACTTT. It encodes CASSQTGAYSPLHF.

This sequence joins TRBV6-7 and TRBJ1-2; D is unclear. TRBV6-7 is an open reading frame whose function is uncertain. The CDR3 runs to 15 residues. V was pared by 5 bases and J by 3 bases, with 16 bases between. Here the CDR3 DNA reads TGTGCCAGCAGTCCCACTCAATTAAGCGACTATGGCTACACCTTC. Protein: CASSPTQLSDYGYTF.

The J gene is TRBJ2-2, the V gene TRBV19; 7 positions match TRBD1. Germline CDR1 and CDR2: LNHDA and SQIVND (reference sequence). The CDR3 sequence is 13 residues long. V gave up 5 bases and J gave up 5 bases; unmatched junction bases: 2. The CDR3 here is CASSPRGTGELFF. The CDR3 nucleotides are TGTGCCAGTAGTCCCAGGGGGACCGGGGAGCTGTTTTTT.

This clone has more than one count but fewer than ten. This chain connects TRBV19 to TRBJ2-5, with 13 bases that match TRBD2. The closer fit of TRBJ2-7 to the DNA end suggests the J call may be wrong. From germline, CDR1 is LNHDA and CDR2 SQIVND (reference sequence). The CDR3 has 16 residues. CDR3 in DNA: TGTGCCAGTAGTAGACTAGGGACTAGCGGGACTGTCGAGCAGTACTTC. Translated, it gives CASSRLGTSGTVEQYF.

There are a few counts of this clone. The chain uses TRBV30 and TRBJ1-1, with D possibly matching TRBD1 (6 bases). The germline V and J ends were trimmed by 2 bases and 8 bases, with 12 bases remaining between them. This CDR3 is 12 amino acids long. Germline V gives CDR1 GTSNPN, CDR2 SVGIG (reference sequence). This chain's CDR3 is CAWSIRGTEAFF. The CDR3 nucleotides are TGTGCCTGGAGTATCAGGGGAACCGAAGCTTTCTTT. The full variable domain, its missing parts supplied by reference TRBV30 and TRBJ1-1, is SQTIHQWPATLVQPVGSPLSLECTVEGTSNPNLYWYRQAAGRGLQLLFYSVGIGQISSEVPQNLSASRPQDRQFILSSKKLLLSDSGFYLCAWSIRGTEAFFGQGTRLTVV.

This clone was observed a few times. The rearrangement links TRBV7-6 to TRBJ1-3; D uncertain. Trimming shortened V by 5 bases and J by 4 bases, and 15 bases separated the two germline ends. The CDR3 spans 15 residues. CDR1 SGHVS and CDR2 FNYEAQ come from the germline V gene. CDR3 loop: CASSPSPVPGNTIYF. In nucleotides, the CDR3 is TGTGCCAGCAGCCCGAGTCCTGTACCGGGAAACACCATATATTTT. Using reference TRBV7-6 and TRBJ1-3 for the parts outside the CDR3, the full variable domain is GAGVSQSPRYKVTKRGQDVALRCDPISGHVSLYWYRQALGQGPEFLTYFNYEAQQDKSGLPNDRFSAERPEGSISTLTIQRTEQRDSAMYRCASSPSPVPGNTIYFGEGSWLTVV.

In its sample, this clone was seen a few times. The rearrangement links TRBV5-6 to TRBJ2-7, with D perhaps matching TRBD1 (6 bases). The CDR3 runs to 14 residues. Trimming pared 0 bases from V and 3 bases from J, leaving 10 bases between. Germline V gives CDR1 SGHDT, CDR2 YYEEEE. DNA of the CDR3: TGTGCCAGCAGCTTGGCTGGACAGCACTACGAGCAGTACTTC. Amino acid sequence: CASSLAGQHYEQYF.

This clone was detected a few times. V and J are TRBV18 and TRBJ1-1, with TRBD1 matching 9 bases. Germline trimming cut 6 bases from V and 4 bases from J; bases unmatched to any gene: 6. This CDR3 has 14 amino acids. From germline, CDR1 is KGHSH and CDR2 LQKENI. CDR3 residues: CASSVQGAGTEAFF. CDR3 DNA: TGTGCCAGCTCGGTACAGGGGGCTGGCACTGAAGCTTTCTTT. Together with reference TRBV18 and TRBJ1-1, the CDR3 gives the full variable domain: NAGVMQNPRHLVRRRGQEARLRCSPMKGHSHVYWYRQLPEEGLKFMVYLQKENIIDESGMPKERFSAEFPKEGPSILRIQQVVRGDSAAYFCASSVQGAGTEAFFGQGTRLTVV.